This T cell receptor beta chain stems from a study of long-term antiretroviral therapy in people with HIV. Points from the study as a whole: Specimens of blood were obtained during about 2003 to 2018, possibly under older ART regimens.

Regarding this clone: What it binds is unknown.

At survey level, the immunoSEQ assay was run in its v3.0 version. TCRdb keeps only in-frame clones here, not all; method: immunoSEQ multiplex PCR. The top ten clones hold about 6% of a sample with about 39,000 clones, approximately 85% of them seen once. Germline V CDR1 and CDR2: SGHRS, YFSETQ. The CDR3 contains 14 residues. The J segment lost 3 bases and the V segment lost 5 bases, leaving 6 bases of the junction unmatched. The chain employs TRBV5-1 and TRBJ2-5, with 8 positions matching TRBD2. The sequences come from unsorted PBMCs, collected 3.1 years after starting antiretroviral therapy. The sequence was obtained from a woman aged 50 to 60 with HIV. CDR3 protein: CASRRGGEEETQYF. In DNA form, the CDR3 reads TGCGCCAGCAGACGGGGGGGGGAAGAAGAGACCCAGTACTTC.